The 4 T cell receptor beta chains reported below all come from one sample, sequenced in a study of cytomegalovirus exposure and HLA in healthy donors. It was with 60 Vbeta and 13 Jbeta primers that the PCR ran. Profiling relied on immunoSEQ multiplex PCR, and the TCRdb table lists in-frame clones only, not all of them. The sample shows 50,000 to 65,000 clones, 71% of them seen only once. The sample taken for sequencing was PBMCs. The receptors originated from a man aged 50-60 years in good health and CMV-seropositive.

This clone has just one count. CDR3 protein: CASSPSSGETQYF. CDR3 nucleotide sequence: TGTGCCAGCAGCCCGAGTAGCGGGGAGACCCAGTACTTC. This chain joins TRBV7-7 and TRBJ2-5; 7 bases match TRBD2. The V gene end was trimmed by 5 bases and the J gene end by 5 bases; junction bases not matched to a gene: 5. Germline V gene data show CDR1 as SSHAT and CDR2 as FNYEAQ (reference sequence). The CDR3 is 13 amino acids.

The chain's CDR3 is CASSQVRTGASYNEQFF. The CDR3 coding sequence is TGCGCCAGCAGCCAAGTAAGAACAGGGGCCTCCTACAATGAGCAGTTCTTC. The chain couples TRBV4-3 to TRBJ2-1, with TRBD1 matching over 7 bases. This CDR3 is built from 17 residues. CDR1 and CDR2 from the germline V gene are LGHNA and YSLEER. J was trimmed by 0 bases and V by 1 base; bases with no gene match: 6.

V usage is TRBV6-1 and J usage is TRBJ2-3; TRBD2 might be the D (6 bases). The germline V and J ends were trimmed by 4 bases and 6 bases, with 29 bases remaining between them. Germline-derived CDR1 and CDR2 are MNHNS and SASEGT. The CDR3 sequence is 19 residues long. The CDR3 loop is CASSAGRTPATWTVDTQYF. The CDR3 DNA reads TGTGCCAGCAGTGCTGGGAGGACACCTGCTACCTGGACCGTGGATACGCAGTATTTT.

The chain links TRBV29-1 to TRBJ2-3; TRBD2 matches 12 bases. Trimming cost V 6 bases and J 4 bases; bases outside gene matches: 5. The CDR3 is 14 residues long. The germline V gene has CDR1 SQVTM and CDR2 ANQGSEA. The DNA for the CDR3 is TGCAGCGTCGCTAGCGGGGGGGCCTCAGATACGCAGTATTTT. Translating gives CSVASGGASDTQYF.